This TCR beta chain was observed in a study of shared clonotypes between healthy human individuals. At the level of the study: Donor composition was two women and three men, aged 18 to 49.

Sequencing was performed with immunoSEQ multiplex PCR; in TCRdb, only in-frame clones are kept and a portion is missing. Among under 600,000 clones listed, more than 95% were seen once. CDR1 and CDR2 (germline): MNHEY, SVGAGI. The length of the CDR3 is 12 residues. Germline trimming cut 1 base from V and 16 bases from J; bases unmatched to any gene: 7. V usage is TRBV6-5 and J usage is TRBJ2-1; 7 bases map to TRBD2. This clonotype was sampled from a woman under 40 in good health. The specimen sequenced was naive CD4+ T cells sorted from blood. Noted subset: CD45RA+ positively selected. The DNA for the CDR3 is TGTGCCAGCAGTTACTATGGCGGGAGCCTTTTCTTC. It translates to CASSYYGGSLFF.